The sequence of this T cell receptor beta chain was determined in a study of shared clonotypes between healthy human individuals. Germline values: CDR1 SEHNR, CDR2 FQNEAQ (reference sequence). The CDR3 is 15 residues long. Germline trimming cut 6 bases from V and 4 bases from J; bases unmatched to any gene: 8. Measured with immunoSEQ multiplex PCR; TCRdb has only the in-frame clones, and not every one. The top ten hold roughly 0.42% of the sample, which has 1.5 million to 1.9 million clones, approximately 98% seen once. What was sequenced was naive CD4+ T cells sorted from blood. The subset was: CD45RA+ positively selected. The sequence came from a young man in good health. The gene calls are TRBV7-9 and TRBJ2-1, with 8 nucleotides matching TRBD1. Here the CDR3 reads CASRRGTGGYNEQFF. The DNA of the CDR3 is TGTGCCAGCAGAAGAGGGACAGGTGGGTACAATGAGCAGTTCTTC.